This TCR beta chain was profiled in a study of technical replicates of blood from a few donors. Sequencing used immunoSEQ multiplex PCR; TCRdb keeps in-frame clones, though not all of them. The sample includes 75,000 to 95,000 clones, around 94% of them seen just once. Per the germline V gene, CDR1 is MGHRA and CDR2 is YSYEKL. The CDR3 has 14 amino acids. V was trimmed by 1 base and J by 3 bases, leaving 10 bases between them. This TCR was sampled from a human donor in good health. Sequencing was done on a sample of T cells isolated from PBMCs. The chain joins TRBV4-1 to TRBJ2-7; no definite D call. The CDR3 sequence is CASSQGLTYYEQYF. Written as DNA, the CDR3 is TGCGCCAGCAGCCAAGGACTTACCTACTACGAGCAGTACTTC.